Listed below are T cell receptor beta chains from one sample, sequenced in a study of cytomegalovirus exposure and HLA in healthy donors. Sequenced by immunoSEQ multiplex PCR; TCRdb stores in-frame clones only, minus some. The repertoire holds 90,000 to 100,000 clones, with around two thirds as singletons. The material sequenced was PBMCs. Every receptor here comes from a male donor in good health and CMV-seronegative. CDR3s leave out the opening cysteine and the closing phenylalanine or tryptophan. Each record gives: V gene, J gene, CDR3 protein.

>TRBV10-3|TRBJ2-5
AISRGPETQY
>TRBV13|TRBJ2-3
ASSPRREFGTQY
>TRBV6-1|TRBJ1-6
ASSEAGTDYNSPLH
>TRBV27|TRBJ1-2
ASSYHRDRGRAGYT
>TRBV28|TRBJ2-1
ASSGVADTGNEQF
>TRBV28|TRBJ1-2
ASSPPVYGYT
>TRBV18|TRBJ1-5
ASSRSMNSNQPQH
>TRBV12-5|TRBJ2-1
ASSGTGNHEQF
>TRBV6-5|TRBJ1-2
ASSYLGQGYGYT
>TRBV29-1|TRBJ1-2
SVEDRSYTNYGYT
>TRBV28|TRBJ1-2
ASSLWTVNYGYT
>TRBV5-5|TRBJ1-2
ASSFLGTGRAYGYT
>TRBV7-3|TRBJ2-1
ASSSGQGAPLEQF
>TRBV7-9|TRBJ1-1
ASSFDSFPNTEAF
>TRBV30|TRBJ1-2
AWSEVRDRGRGGYT
>TRBV19|TRBJ2-1
ASSFSSGRNSYNEQF
>TRBV6-6|TRBJ2-1
ASSPQGYNEQF
>TRBV5-1|TRBJ1-1
ASSTQQGATEAF
>TRBV11-3|TRBJ2-2
ASSLGAGELF
>TRBV19|TRBJ2-7
ASSIAVAGADEQY
>TRBV9|TRBJ1-3
ASSGETWGVSGNTIY
>TRBV5-6|TRBJ2-7
ASSRQGTYEQY
>TRBV28|TRBJ2-1
ASSVFLDGSSYNEQF
>TRBV5-1|TRBJ2-6
ASSLSAIAGAGANVLT
>TRBV7-2|TRBJ2-2
ASSLPPNTGELF
>TRBV5-6|TRBJ2-7
ASSSEGHGSYEQY
>TRBV5-1|TRBJ2-7
ASSLISGVGQY
>TRBV5-1|TRBJ2-5
ASSRLAGEQETQY
>TRBV5-1|TRBJ2-7
ASSPGQGSEQY
>TRBV9|TRBJ2-2
ASSVAAGGNTGELF
>TRBV6-5|TRBJ2-7
ASSGAGNKYPS
>TRBV10-3|TRBJ2-1
AISESGQGSYNEQF
>TRBV29-1|TRBJ1-1
SVGGRAYPEAF
>TRBV7-9|TRBJ1-1
ASSPSTGYTEAF
>TRBV5-1|TRBJ1-2
ASSFTRVTGDGYT
>TRBV19|TRBJ1-1
ASSLQSNTEAF
>TRBV9|TRBJ2-7
ASSGGTSGSFHEQY